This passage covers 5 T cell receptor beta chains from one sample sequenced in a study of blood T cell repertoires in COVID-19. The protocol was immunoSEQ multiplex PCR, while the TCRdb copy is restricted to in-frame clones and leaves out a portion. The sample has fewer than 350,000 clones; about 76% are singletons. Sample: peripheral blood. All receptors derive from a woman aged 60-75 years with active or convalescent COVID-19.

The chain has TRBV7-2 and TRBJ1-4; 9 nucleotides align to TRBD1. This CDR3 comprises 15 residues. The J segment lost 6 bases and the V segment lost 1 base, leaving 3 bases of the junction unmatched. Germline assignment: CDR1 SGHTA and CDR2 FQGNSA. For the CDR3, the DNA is TGTGCCAGCAGCTTAGGGGACAGGGATTATGAAAAACTGTTTTTT. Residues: CASSLGDRDYEKLFF.

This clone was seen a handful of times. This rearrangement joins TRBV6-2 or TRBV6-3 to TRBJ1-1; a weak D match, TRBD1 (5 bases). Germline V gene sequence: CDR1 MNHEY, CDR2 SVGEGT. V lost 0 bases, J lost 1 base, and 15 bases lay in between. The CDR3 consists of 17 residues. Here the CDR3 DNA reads TGTGCCAGCAGTTACTCAGGGAGGGGCAGGTCGAACACTGAAGCTTTCTTT. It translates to CASSYSGRGRSNTEAFF.

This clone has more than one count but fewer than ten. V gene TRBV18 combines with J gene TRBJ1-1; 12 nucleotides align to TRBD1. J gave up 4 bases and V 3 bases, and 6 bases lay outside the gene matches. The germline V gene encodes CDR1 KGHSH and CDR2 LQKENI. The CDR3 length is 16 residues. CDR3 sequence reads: CASSPGTGGGFTEAFF. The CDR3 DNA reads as TGTGCCAGCTCACCCGGGACAGGGGGCGGTTTCACTGAAGCTTTCTTT.

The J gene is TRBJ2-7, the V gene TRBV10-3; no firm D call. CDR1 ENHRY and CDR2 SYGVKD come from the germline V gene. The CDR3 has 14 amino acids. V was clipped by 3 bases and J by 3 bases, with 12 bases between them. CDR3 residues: CAISDRHGYYEQYF. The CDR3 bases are TGTGCCATCAGTGACCGACACGGATACTACGAGCAGTACTTC.

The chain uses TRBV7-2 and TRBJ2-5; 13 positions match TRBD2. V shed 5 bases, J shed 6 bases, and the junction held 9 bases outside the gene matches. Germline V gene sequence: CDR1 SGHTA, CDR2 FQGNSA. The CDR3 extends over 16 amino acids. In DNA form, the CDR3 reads TGTGCCAGCAGCCCGTCACTAGCGGGGGGGCGGCAGACCCAGTACTTC. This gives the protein CASSPSLAGGRQTQYF.